Following are 17 T cell receptor beta chains from one sample sequenced in a study of identical twins. TCRdb itself ran the 5' RACE reads through MiXCR, one entry per CDR3 protein. Among approximately 890,000 distinct CDR3 sequences listed, 9% to 15% were seen once. The same sample was also studied in work on yellow fever vaccine responses in identical twins.

Sequenced: PBMCs. The receptors stem from a woman between 18 and 29 years old in good health.

This chain links TRBV20-1 with TRBJ2-2; no clear D. This CDR3 has 12 residues. The germline V gene has CDR1 DFQATT and CDR2 SNEGSKA (reference sequence). Trimming shortened V by 4 bases and J by 4 bases, and 7 bases separated the two germline ends. CDR3 loop: CSAKDTTGELFF. The DNA for the CDR3 is TGCAGTGCTAAAGACACCACCGGGGAGCTGTTTTTT.

This clonotype was counted many times. This chain uses TRBV5-5 with TRBJ2-5, with TRBD2 matching 8 bases. The CDR3 sequence is 18 residues long. V dropped 0 bases and J dropped 3; count of bases not matched to a gene: 13. Germline V CDR1 and CDR2: SGHKS, YYEKEE (reference sequence). The CDR3 DNA reads as TGTGCCAGCAGCTTGGCCACGAGGTCCTCGGGACTAGAAGAGACCCAGTACTTC. Amino acid sequence: CASSLATRSSGLEETQYF.

This clonotype was recorded at least ten times. The chain is built from TRBV27 and TRBJ1-5, with TRBD1 as a possible D gene (5 bases). CDR3 length equals 14 residues. Germline-derived CDR1 and CDR2 are MNHEY and SMNVEV (reference sequence). V was trimmed by 5 bases and J by 1 base, leaving 9 bases between them. CDR3 region: CASSPWDSNQPQHF. DNA of the CDR3: TGTGCCAGCAGTCCCTGGGACAGCAATCAGCCCCAGCATTTT.

This clonotype was seen ten or more times. The chain is built from TRBV20-1 and TRBJ2-7, with D possibly called TRBD1 or TRBD2 (5 bases each). Looked up from germline, CDR1 is DFQATT and CDR2 is SNEGSKA (reference sequence). The V end was cut by 6 bases, the J end by 4 bases, with 16 bases between. The CDR3 sequence is 13 residues long. The CDR3 here is CSAWDLYKYEQYF. The DNA for the CDR3 is TGCAGTGCCTGGGACCTATATAAATACGAGCAGTACTTC.

The chain employs TRBV7-8 and TRBJ2-7, with D possibly TRBD1 on 6 matching bases. Deletions cut 1 base from V and 0 bases from J, with 7 bases between. This CDR3 has 14 amino acids. Germline values: CDR1 SGHVS, CDR2 FQNEAQ. The CDR3 DNA is TGTGCCAGCAGCTTAGGGACAGCCTCCTACGAGCAGTACGTC. It encodes CASSLGTASYEQYV.

As for this clonotype: A much more abundant neighbour one base away suggests this may be a read error. The chain recombines TRBV5-1 with TRBJ2-5; TRBD2 matches at 11 bases. Germline V CDR1 and CDR2: SGHRS, YFSETQ. This CDR3 has 15 amino acids. DNA of the CDR3: TGCGCCGGCAGCTTACTAGCGGGAGCCGAAGAGACCCAGTACTTC. It encodes CAGSLLAGAEETQYF.

This chain joins TRBV6-5 and TRBJ2-5; TRBD2 aligns across 7 bases. The CDR3 spans 15 residues. Germline CDR1 and CDR2: MNHEY and SVGAGI. The V and J ends lost 2 bases and 2 bases, in that order; junction bases with no gene match: 5. The CDR3 here is CASSYGASGQETQYF. In DNA form, the CDR3 reads TGTGCCAGCAGTTACGGGGCTAGCGGACAAGAGACCCAGTACTTC.

The chain employs TRBV28 and TRBJ2-7; D assignment may be TRBD1 or TRBD2 (6 bases each). Trimming pared 5 bases from V and 1 base from J, leaving 18 bases between. This CDR3 is built from 16 residues. Per germline, CDR1 MDHEN and CDR2 SYDVKM. The CDR3 protein is CASSAPGEVSSYEQYF. In DNA, the CDR3 is TGTGCCAGCAGTGCCCCAGGGGAGGTATCGTCCTACGAGCAGTACTTC.

This clonotype has a handful of counts. This chain uses TRBV2 with TRBJ1-4; 7 bases are shared with TRBD1. Germline V lookup: CDR1 SNHLY, CDR2 FYNNEI. Trimming took 5 bases from V and 6 from J; bases not matched to a gene: 9. This CDR3 region has 15 residues. The CDR3 reads CASSFRDSQDEKLFF. CDR3 nucleotides: TGTGCCAGCAGTTTTCGGGACAGTCAGGATGAAAAACTGTTTTTT.

This clonotype was seen ten or more times. V and J are TRBV12-3 or TRBV12-4 and TRBJ2-1, with D perhaps given as TRBD1 or TRBD2 (6 bases each). With 3 bases removed from V and 1 base from J, the gap between germline ends came to 10 bases. This CDR3 has 15 amino acids. CDR3 in amino acids: CASSLEGVSYNEQFF. The CDR3 DNA is TGTGCCAGCAGTTTGGAGGGGGTGTCCTACAATGAGCAGTTCTTC.

This clonotype appeared a few times. One end of the junction fails to match germline, which may point to a read error. V and J are TRBV12-3 or TRBV12-4 and TRBJ1-5; D unresolved. The CDR3 spans 14 residues. The CDR3 spells CATSEVVSNQPQHF. The CDR3 DNA reads as TGTGCCACCAGTGAGGTAGTTAGCAATCAGCCCCAGCATTTT.

This clonotype has just a few counts. The rearrangement links TRBV20-1 to TRBJ2-5; D is perhaps TRBD2 (6 bases). Germline CDR1 reads DFQATT; CDR2 reads SNEGSKA (reference sequence). CDR3 size: 14 residues. Trimming pared 6 bases from V and 2 bases from J, leaving 16 bases between. CDR3 nucleotides: TGCAGTGCGGGTCCTGCGGGGCAACAAGAGACCCAGTACTTC. Protein sequence: CSAGPAGQQETQYF.

This clonotype was detected a few times. The CDR3 DNA sequence: TGTGCCAGCAGAAGGGACTCCACTGGGATCTACGAGCAGTACTTC. This gives the protein CASRRDSTGIYEQYF. The genes are TRBV7-8 and TRBJ2-7; tentatively, D is TRBD2 (6 bases). This CDR3 is 15 amino acids long. Per the germline V gene, CDR1 is SGHVS and CDR2 is FQNEAQ. V was pared by 6 bases and J by 3 bases, with 18 bases between.

This clonotype was recorded many times. This chain links TRBV12-3 or TRBV12-4 with TRBJ2-7; D ambiguous. This CDR3 is 11 amino acids long. The V gene lost 3 bases and the J gene lost 3 bases, with 3 bases spanning the gap. CDR3 sequence (DNA): TGTGCCAGCAGTTTTAACTACGAGCAGTACTTC. It is translated as CASSFNYEQYF.

The DNA for the CDR3 is TGTGCCAGCAGTTCCGGACTAGCGGGCGAGCAGTACGTC. Protein sequence: CASSSGLAGEQYV. The chain is built from TRBV12-3 or TRBV12-4 and TRBJ2-7, with 11 bases identical to TRBD2. With V trimmed by 4 bases and J by 6 bases, 2 bases remained unmatched. The length of the CDR3 is 13 residues.

This rearrangement joins TRBV12-3 or TRBV12-4 to TRBJ2-5; 10 bases are shared with TRBD2. This CDR3 contains 13 residues. Unmatched junction bases numbered 3, after V lost 6 bases and J lost 5 bases. CDR3 nucleotide sequence: TGTGCCAGCAGGGGTAGCGGGGGGGAGACCCAGTACTTC. This gives the protein CASRGSGGETQYF.

This clonotype has a handful of counts. The rearrangement joins TRBV12-3 or TRBV12-4 to TRBJ2-2; the D gene is possibly TRBD1 (6 bases). V dropped 8 bases and J dropped 0 bases, with 19 bases sitting between them. The CDR3 runs to 17 residues. CDR3 DNA: TGTGCCAGCTCAGTCAGGGGACCCCCTGCGAACACCGGGGAGCTGTTTTTT. This gives the protein CASSVRGPPANTGELFF.